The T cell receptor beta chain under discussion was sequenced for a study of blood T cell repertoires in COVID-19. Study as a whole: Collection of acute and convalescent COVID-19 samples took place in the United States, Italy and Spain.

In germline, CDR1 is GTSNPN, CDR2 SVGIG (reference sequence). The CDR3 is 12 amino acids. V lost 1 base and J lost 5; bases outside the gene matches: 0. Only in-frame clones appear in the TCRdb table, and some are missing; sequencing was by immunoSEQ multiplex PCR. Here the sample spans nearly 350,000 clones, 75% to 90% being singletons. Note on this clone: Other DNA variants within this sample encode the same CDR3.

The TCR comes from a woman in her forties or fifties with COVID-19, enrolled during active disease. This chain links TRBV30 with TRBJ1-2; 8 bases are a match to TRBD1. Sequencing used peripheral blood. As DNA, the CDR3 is TGTGCCTGGAGTGGGACAGGGTATGGCTACACCTTC. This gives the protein CAWSGTGYGYTF.